This TCR beta chain derives from a study of blood T cell repertoires in COVID-19. Study background: Italy, Spain and the United States were the sources of the convalescent and acute COVID-19 samples. Nucleic acid was either cDNA or gDNA, and it came from T cells, B-cell-depleted T cells, or PBMCs.

TCRdb's table, derived via immunoSEQ multiplex PCR, lists solely in-frame clones and lacks some. This table holds 60,000 to 90,000 clones, approximately 86% found once. CDR1 and CDR2 from the germline V gene are MNHEY and SMNVEV (reference sequence). This CDR3 has 13 amino acids. V lost 4 bases and J lost 4, with 11 bases in between. This rearrangement joins TRBV27 to TRBJ2-7, with a possible D match to TRBD2 (6 bases). The sequence was obtained from a human donor in a cohort sampled during active COVID-19. Material for sequencing was peripheral blood. The CDR3 DNA reads as TGTGCCAGCAGTTCCGGGACTCTTTACGAGCAGTACTTC. Protein product: CASSSGTLYEQYF.